A selection of T cell receptor beta chains follows, all from one sample in a study of beta chain features in type 1 diabetes. Measured with immunoSEQ multiplex PCR; TCRdb has only the in-frame clones, and not every one. The sample contains over 200,000 clones, under 13% of which appear only once. The sample was naive CD4+ T cells from blood. The receptors here all came from a man aged 25-40 years with type 1 diabetes. CDR3s include the opening cysteine and the closing phenylalanine or tryptophan.

j_gene: TRBJ1-6; v_gene: TRBV28; CDR3aa: CASTLGQGNSPLHF
j_gene: TRBJ2-3; v_gene: TRBV2; CDR3aa: CASREGLYTDTQYF
j_gene: TRBJ2-5; v_gene: TRBV2; CDR3aa: CASSTTSGGQETQYF
j_gene: TRBJ2-7; v_gene: TRBV4-3; CDR3aa: CASSQDRWAGIYEQYF
j_gene: TRBJ2-7; v_gene: TRBV27; CDR3aa: CASSPQGYEQYF
j_gene: TRBJ2-1; v_gene: TRBV7-9; CDR3aa: CASSLEIAGGYNEQFF
j_gene: TRBJ2-7; v_gene: TRBV18; CDR3aa: CASSPAGGQGEQYF
j_gene: TRBJ2-2; v_gene: TRBV12-5; CDR3aa: CASGLIGGELFF
j_gene: TRBJ1-5; v_gene: TRBV6-5; CDR3aa: CASSKASRVQPQHF
j_gene: TRBJ2-5; v_gene: TRBV11-2; CDR3aa: CASSRSGGAEETQYF
j_gene: TRBJ2-7; v_gene: TRBV10-2; CDR3aa: CASSPTGQSEQYF
j_gene: TRBJ2-2; v_gene: TRBV7-3; CDR3aa: CASSPGTGELFF
j_gene: TRBJ2-5; v_gene: TRBV5-7; CDR3aa: CASSPRVETQYF
j_gene: TRBJ1-1; v_gene: TRBV7-9; CDR3aa: CASSPRARQGLTEAFF
j_gene: TRBJ2-7; v_gene: TRBV27; CDR3aa: CASSSEGGSYEQYF
j_gene: TRBJ2-1; v_gene: TRBV19; CDR3aa: CASSITGGYNEQFF
j_gene: TRBJ1-1; v_gene: TRBV6-5; CDR3aa: CASSYQGSNTEAFF
j_gene: TRBJ2-1; v_gene: TRBV9; CDR3aa: CASSATPRQGVEQFF
j_gene: TRBJ2-1; v_gene: TRBV7-3; CDR3aa: CASSSGLRRKQFF
j_gene: TRBJ1-1; v_gene: TRBV7-2; CDR3aa: CASSLGPGGTEAFF
j_gene: TRBJ2-4; v_gene: TRBV5-1; CDR3aa: CASSLGDGDIQYF
j_gene: TRBJ2-3; v_gene: TRBV19; CDR3aa: CASSFFGRGSTDTQYF
j_gene: TRBJ2-7; v_gene: TRBV7-9; CDR3aa: CASSPPSRGHEQYF
j_gene: TRBJ2-1; v_gene: TRBV5-4; CDR3aa: CASRFGTGNNEQFF
j_gene: TRBJ1-5; v_gene: TRBV7-2; CDR3aa: CASRAGSNQPQHF
j_gene: TRBJ2-7; v_gene: TRBV6-5; CDR3aa: CASKRDPSYEQYF
j_gene: TRBJ2-1; v_gene: TRBV2; CDR3aa: CASIAGGSYNEQFF
j_gene: TRBJ2-7; v_gene: TRBV9; CDR3aa: CASSRQGTHEQYF
j_gene: TRBJ2-5; v_gene: TRBV5-1; CDR3aa: CASSLGQAYQETQYF
j_gene: TRBJ2-1; v_gene: TRBV10-2; CDR3aa: CASSEYNNEQFF
j_gene: TRBJ1-1; v_gene: TRBV18; CDR3aa: CASSRLREDTEAFF
j_gene: TRBJ2-2; v_gene: TRBV5-1; CDR3aa: CASSSERGSTGELFF
j_gene: TRBJ2-5; v_gene: TRBV4-1; CDR3aa: CASSQDTARETQYF
j_gene: TRBJ2-3; v_gene: TRBV29-1; CDR3aa: CSARWGVAASTDTQYF
j_gene: TRBJ1-2; v_gene: TRBV4-3; CDR3aa: CASSQVEAPSGGYTF
j_gene: TRBJ2-5; v_gene: TRBV7-8; CDR3aa: CASPPTGGSRQETQYF
j_gene: TRBJ2-1; v_gene: TRBV4-1; CDR3aa: CASIRSLGDRGDEQFF
j_gene: TRBJ2-7; v_gene: TRBV4-1; CDR3aa: CASSRVHSGQGGFYEQYF
j_gene: TRBJ2-7; v_gene: TRBV18; CDR3aa: CASSPPRPTGEQYF
j_gene: TRBJ2-2; v_gene: TRBV9; CDR3aa: CASAQGERTGELFF
j_gene: TRBJ2-7; v_gene: TRBV10-2; CDR3aa: CASTQSIGLGSYEQYF
j_gene: TRBJ2-7; v_gene: TRBV6-5; CDR3aa: CASSFGEGYEQYF
j_gene: TRBJ2-2; v_gene: TRBV7-9; CDR3aa: CASSPRYSGGIRELFF
j_gene: TRBJ1-2; v_gene: TRBV18; CDR3aa: CASSSAGAAPYGYTF
j_gene: TRBJ2-7; v_gene: TRBV28; CDR3aa: CASSLGGYEQYF
j_gene: TRBJ2-5; v_gene: TRBV28; CDR3aa: CASSLDYQTKYF
j_gene: TRBJ2-4; v_gene: TRBV5-1; CDR3aa: CASSYRTENIQYF
j_gene: TRBJ2-5; v_gene: TRBV5-1; CDR3aa: CASSLEATGETQYF
j_gene: TRBJ2-6; v_gene: TRBV18; CDR3aa: CASSSGLSGANVLTF
j_gene: TRBJ1-5; v_gene: TRBV5-1; CDR3aa: CASSLAGGLGQPQHF